The subject of this entry is one T cell receptor (beta chain). Its matching antigen is unknown. 13 Jbeta primers and 60 Vbeta primers were used for the PCR. As processed by the authors: Later, an analysis found 65 million to 85 million unique TCR beta chains, and roughly 10 million of these were shared. The repertoire was sequenced with immunoSEQ multiplex PCR; TCRdb's copy has only in-frame clones and lacks some. The V and J calls and clone size are taken from that table; D and trimming were inferred from the DNA. The sample has about 150,000 clones; nearly 80% are singletons. Trimming left V 7 bases short and J 0 bases short, with 10 bases between. Germline V gene data show CDR1 as SGHRS and CDR2 as YFSETQ. CDR3 length equals 13 residues. These data are taken from a study of cytomegalovirus exposure and HLA in healthy donors. Looking at the study overall: The Caucasian-associated ancestry cluster held roughly 84% of some 420 genotyped donors.

Findings and caveats of the study: Earlier findings revealed that most TCR beta V segments proved productive either about 87% or about 30% of the time.

This receptor was identified in a woman in her thirties or forties in good health and CMV-seronegative. Sequences were obtained from PBMCs. The chain combines TRBV5-1 with TRBJ1-1; D is unresolved. This CDR3 is CASSGDMNTEAFF. The CDR3 nucleotides are TGCGCCAGCTCGGGTGATATGAACACTGAAGCTTTCTTT.